Listed below are T cell receptor beta chains from one sample, sequenced in a study of OX40 agonist ivuxolimab in advanced cancers. Here immunoSEQ multiplex PCR was the method, and the copy in TCRdb shows in-frame clones only, minus some. The sample has 70,000 to 95,000 clones, roughly 84% seen once. The material sequenced was CD4+ or CD8+ T cells sorted from blood, taken in a trial of the OX40 agonist ivuxolimab. These receptor sequences come from an adult with an advanced solid tumor such as melanoma, head and neck, liver or kidney cancer. CDR3s include the opening cysteine and the closing phenylalanine or tryptophan. A D gene is named only where the DNA matches it firmly. Not all rows give a size; the values are once, few, many and, for expanded clones, a class.

d_call,clone_size,v_call,j_call,cdr3_aa,cdr3_nt
TRBD2,once,TRBV19,TRBJ2-2,CASSTLAGSYTGELFF,TGTGCCAGTAGTACTTTAGCGGGGTCATACACCGGGGAGCTGTTTTTT
NA,NA,TRBV4-2,TRBJ1-6,CASSHLLRRGNSPLHF,TGTGCCAGCAGCCATCTCCTTCGACGGGGGAATTCACCCCTCCACTTT
TRBD1,NA,TRBV30,TRBJ1-1,CARDRGMNTEAFF,TGTGCCCGGGACAGGGGAATGAACACTGAAGCTTTCTTT
TRBD1,NA,TRBV5-1,TRBJ2-2,CASSKRQGDTGELFF,TGCGCCAGCAGCAAGAGACAGGGGGACACCGGGGAGCTGTTTTTT
TRBD1,NA,TRBV4-2,TRBJ2-6,CASSRDRASGANVLTF,TGTGCCAGCAGCCGAGACAGGGCTAGTGGGGCCAACGTCCTGACTTTC
NA,few,TRBV6-5,TRBJ1-2,CASREDSNYGYTF,TGTGCCAGCAGGGAAGACAGTAACTATGGCTACACCTTC
NA,NA,TRBV5-6,TRBJ2-3,CASSDWSSTDTQYF,TGTGCCAGCAGCGACTGGAGTAGCACAGATACGCAGTATTTT
TRBD2,few,TRBV6-1,TRBJ2-1,CASRLTGGRNEQFF,TGTGCCAGCAGACTCACGGGGGGGCGGAATGAGCAGTTCTTC
NA,NA,TRBV4-2,TRBJ1-1,CASSQVRRTEEAFF,TGTGCCAGCAGCCAAGTCCGTCGGACAGAGGAAGCTTTCTTT
TRBD1,NA,TRBV10-1,TRBJ1-3,CASSEGQGQGNTIYF,TGCGCCAGCAGTGAAGGACAGGGGCAGGGAAACACCATATATTTT
TRBD1,NA,TRBV28,TRBJ1-5,CASSSPGQGVSNQPQHF,TGTGCCAGCAGTTCCCCGGGACAGGGGGTTAGCAATCAGCCCCAGCATTTT
NA,NA,TRBV11-2,TRBJ2-2,CASSPAAVNTGELFF,TGTGCCAGCAGCCCCGCTGCCGTTAACACCGGGGAGCTGTTTTTT
NA,NA,TRBV28,TRBJ1-2,CASNESRGVYGYTF,TGTGCCAGCAACGAGTCCCGGGGGGTCTATGGCTACACCTTC
NA,NA,TRBV28,TRBJ1-4,CASSQGARGNEKLFF,TGTGCCAGCAGTCAAGGGGCCAGGGGTAATGAAAAACTGTTTTTT
TRBD1,once,TRBV7-2,TRBJ2-7,CASSPYVGGQGVSYEQYF,TGTGCCAGCAGCCCCTACGTGGGGGGACAGGGAGTATCCTACGAGCAGTACTTC
NA,NA,TRBV4-1,TRBJ2-7,CASSPGYEQYF,TGCGCCAGCAGCCCCGGCTACGAGCAGTACTTC
NA,NA,TRBV19,TRBJ1-2,CASSIDATVSYGYTF,TGTGCCAGTAGTATAGATGCGACGGTCAGCTATGGCTACACCTTC
NA,NA,TRBV19,TRBJ1-1,CASSIDGAIEAFF,TGTGCCAGTAGTATAGATGGGGCCATTGAAGCTTTCTTT
TRBD1,NA,TRBV2,TRBJ1-4,CASSEGQAEQKLFF,TGTGCCAGCAGCGAGGGACAGGCCGAGCAAAAACTGTTTTTT
NA,NA,TRBV6-1,TRBJ1-1,CATGVEGNTEAFF,TGTGCCACCGGAGTAGAGGGGAACACTGAAGCTTTCTTT
NA,NA,TRBV6-5,TRBJ2-2,CASRKDGELFF,TGTGCCAGCAGAAAGGACGGGGAGCTGTTTTTT
NA,NA,TRBV7-3,TRBJ2-2,CASSLGREGELFF,TGTGCCAGCAGCTTAGGAAGGGAAGGGGAGCTGTTTTTT
NA,NA,TRBV18,TRBJ1-1,CASSPPKGNTEAFF,TGTGCCAGCTCACCACCGAAGGGGAACACTGAAGCTTTCTTT
NA,NA,TRBV6-6,TRBJ1-5,CASRRLEGNNQPQHF,TGTGCCAGCAGACGCCTCGAGGGGAACAATCAGCCCCAGCATTTT
NA,NA,TRBV7-2,TRBJ2-6,CASSLGGSGANVLTF,TGTGCCAGCAGCTTAGGAGGCTCTGGGGCCAACGTCCTGACTTTC
NA,NA,TRBV5-1,TRBJ2-5,CASSLGVETQYF,TGCGCCAGCAGCTTGGGTGTGGAGACCCAGTACTTC
TRBD1,NA,TRBV29-1,TRBJ1-5,CSVVLGQGTNQPQHF,TGCAGCGTTGTCCTCGGACAGGGGACCAATCAGCCCCAGCATTTT
TRBD1,NA,TRBV19,TRBJ1-5,CASSIRGNQAQHF,TGTGCCAGTAGTATCAGGGGGAATCAGGCCCAGCATTTT
TRBD1,NA,TRBV5-1,TRBJ2-3,CASSLVETGGRGGTDTQYF,TGCGCCAGCAGCTTGGTTGAGACAGGGGGCCGGGGTGGCACAGATACGCAGTATTTT
NA,NA,TRBV11-3,TRBJ1-1,CASSLGSGIGTEAFF,TGTGCCAGCAGCTTAGGGTCAGGGATTGGCACTGAAGCTTTCTTT
NA,NA,TRBV4-3,TRBJ1-6,CASSQEPPPSYNSPLHF,TGCGCCAGCAGCCAAGAGCCGCCGCCCTCCTATAATTCACCCCTCCACTTT
NA,NA,TRBV6-5,TRBJ2-1,CASSYEGGSYNEQFF,TGTGCCAGCAGTTATGAAGGGGGCTCCTACAATGAGCAGTTCTTC
TRBD1,NA,TRBV7-2,TRBJ1-6,CASSPTGDSPLHF,TGTGCCAGCAGCCCAACAGGGGACTCACCCCTCCACTTT
NA,NA,TRBV2,TRBJ2-6,CASSVRAGANVLTF,TGTGCCAGCAGCGTCAGGGCTGGGGCCAACGTCCTGACTTTC
NA,few,TRBV9,TRBJ2-1,CASSVAAGYNEQFF,TGTGCCAGCAGCGTAGCTGCAGGGTACAATGAGCAGTTCTTC
NA,NA,TRBV19,TRBJ1-4,CASSSQFNEKLFF,TGTGCCAGTAGTTCACAGTTCAATGAAAAACTGTTTTTT
NA,NA,TRBV7-2,TRBJ1-3,CASSLAGTGNTIYF,TGTGCCAGCAGCTTAGCGGGGACGGGAAACACCATATATTTT
NA,NA,TRBV11-2,TRBJ1-1,CASSLNIVNTEAFF,TGTGCCAGCAGCTTAAACATCGTGAACACTGAAGCTTTCTTT
NA,NA,TRBV5-4,TRBJ2-2,CASSSQERDTGELFF,TGTGCCAGCAGCTCACAGGAAAGGGACACCGGGGAGCTGTTTTTT
TRBD2,NA,TRBV7-3,TRBJ2-3,CASSSRLAGGPDTQYF,TGTGCCAGCAGCTCCCGACTAGCGGGGGGGCCTGATACGCAGTATTTT
NA,NA,TRBV12-5,TRBJ1-6,CASATPGWRGSPLHF,TGTGCTAGTGCCACACCGGGGTGGCGGGGATCACCCCTCCACTTT
NA,NA,TRBV15,TRBJ2-5,CATSSGQFETQYF,TGTGCCACCAGCAGCGGACAGTTCGAGACCCAGTACTTC
NA,NA,TRBV6-1,TRBJ1-1,CAGISLNTEAFF,TGTGCCGGCATAAGTTTGAACACTGAAGCTTTCTTT
NA,NA,TRBV4-3,TRBJ2-1,CASSQGIQGTPSYNEQFF,TGCGCCAGCAGCCAAGGAATACAGGGAACCCCCTCCTACAATGAGCAGTTCTTC
NA,NA,TRBV30,TRBJ2-5,CAWEGGIETQYF,TGTGCCTGGGAGGGGGGAATAGAGACCCAGTACTTC